This entry lists 27 T cell receptor beta chains sequenced from one sample in a study of CD8 T cells in ankylosing spondylitis. From the 5' RACE reads, TCRdb called clonotypes with MiXCR, one entry per CDR3 protein. The table includes 100,000 to 150,000 distinct CDR3 sequences, about 6.4% detected once. Sequences were obtained from blood, either unsorted or a sorted T cell fraction (not recorded which). These receptor sequences come from a male donor with ankylosing spondylitis or in good health (not recorded which).

This clonotype was counted at least ten times. This chain uses TRBV7-9 with TRBJ2-1; D may be TRBD1 (5 bases). The CDR3 runs 14 residues. V was clipped by 5 bases and J by 1 base, with 9 bases between them. CDR1 is SEHNR and CDR2 is FQNEAQ in the germline V gene (reference sequence). Written as DNA, the CDR3 is TGTGCCAGCAGCCCCCGACAGTCCTACAATGAGCAGTTCTTC. It codes for CASSPRQSYNEQFF. Based on the CDR3 plus reference TRBV7-9 and TRBJ2-1, the full variable domain is DTGVSQNPRHKITKRGQNVTFRCDPISEHNRLYWYRQTLGQGPEFLTYFQNEAQLEKSRLLSDRFSAERPKGSFSTLEIQRTEQGDSAMYLCASSPRQSYNEQFFGPGTRLTVL.

This clonotype was found many times. The chain is built from TRBV20-1 and TRBJ2-5, with 8 bases fitting TRBD2. From germline, CDR1 is DFQATT and CDR2 SNEGSKA (reference sequence). The CDR3 runs 13 residues. This CDR3 reads CSAGGAKEETQYF. The CDR3 DNA is TGCAGCGCCGGGGGGGCTAAAGAAGAGACCCAGTACTTC.

This clonotype was detected many times. The chain recombines TRBV20-1 with TRBJ2-1; maybe TRBD2 (5 bases). There are 12 residues in the CDR3. CDR1 and CDR2 from the germline V gene are DFQATT and SNEGSKA (reference sequence). CDR3 DNA sequence: TGCAGCCCGAGGGTCGGGCCCAATGAGCAGTTCTTC. Protein product: CSPRVGPNEQFF.

This clonotype showed up many times. V gene TRBV5-1 combines with J gene TRBJ2-3, with a tentative D call TRBD2 (7 bases). CDR3 length equals 15 residues. With 1 base removed from V and 1 base from J, the gap between germline ends came to 10 bases. Germline CDR1 and CDR2: SGHRS and YFSETQ. CDR3 amino acids: CASSLPGGRTDTQYF. Written as DNA, the CDR3 is TGCGCCAGCAGCTTGCCGGGGGGCCGCACAGATACGCAGTATTTT.

This clonotype occurred many times. This sequence joins TRBV5-1 and TRBJ2-3; unclear D gene. Trimming cost V 6 bases and J 4 bases, with 18 bases left between them. The germline CDR1 and CDR2 sequences are SGHRS and YFSETQ. The CDR3 is 15 residues long. CDR3 loop: CASTSYRPGSDTQYF. The CDR3 region has the DNA TGCGCCAGCACATCATACCGCCCCGGGTCAGATACGCAGTATTTT.

V usage is TRBV5-1 and J usage is TRBJ2-1, with 7 nucleotides matching TRBD2. V shed 6 bases, J shed 0 bases, and the junction held 6 bases outside the gene matches. The germline V gene has CDR1 SGHRS and CDR2 YFSETQ. The CDR3 loop spans 15 amino acids. The CDR3 reads CASTLAASSYNEQFF. CDR3 DNA sequence: TGCGCCAGCACCCTAGCGGCGAGCTCCTACAATGAGCAGTTCTTC.

This clonotype has at least ten counts. This chain joins TRBV20-1 and TRBJ1-2; D gene uncertain. Between the trimmed V and J ends, which lost 0 bases and 2 bases, there was a span of 10 bases. CDR1 is DFQATT, CDR2 SNEGSKA, per germline (reference sequence). This CDR3 comprises 14 residues. The DNA for the CDR3 is TGCAGTGCTAGAGAGACGGCGCGGAACTATGGCTACACCTTC. Its protein product is CSARETARNYGYTF.

This clonotype has at least ten counts. This chain links TRBV10-3 with TRBJ2-7, with 11 positions matching TRBD2. The CDR3 totals 13 residues. Germline-derived CDR1 and CDR2 are ENHRY and SYGVKD. J lost 1 base, V lost 9 bases, and 2 bases had no gene match. CDR3 nucleotide sequence: TGTGCCATTGGGACTAGCGGTTCCTACGAGCAGTACTTC. Translation gives CAIGTSGSYEQYF.

This clonotype was observed at least ten times. The chain combines TRBV5-6 with TRBJ1-1, with 9 bases aligning to TRBD1. The germline gives CDR1 SGHDT, CDR2 YYEEEE. The trim removed 7 bases at V and 10 bases at J, leaving 11 bases unmatched. This CDR3 comprises 13 residues. The CDR3: CASSPQGAGGAFF. The CDR3 nucleotides are TGTGCCAGCTCCCCACAGGGGGCTGGAGGAGCTTTCTTT.

At least ten counts were recorded for this clonotype. The rearrangement uses TRBV6-1 and TRBJ2-1; TRBD2 matches at 9 bases. Germline V lookup: CDR1 MNHNS, CDR2 SASEGT. This CDR3 contains 15 residues. V shed 8 bases, J shed 4 bases, and the junction held 9 bases outside the gene matches. CDR3 in DNA: TGTGCCAGCCAGGATAGCGGGAGTCGGTACAATGAGCAGTTCTTC. This gives the protein CASQDSGSRYNEQFF.

At least ten counts were recorded for this clonotype. V and J are TRBV12-3 or TRBV12-4 and TRBJ2-3; the D is unclear. The V end lost 5 bases, the J end lost 4 bases, and 10 bases lay between the germline ends. The CDR3 length is 13 residues. As DNA, the CDR3 is TGTGCCAGCAGTACCCACGGGCCAGATACGCAGTATTTT. Translating it yields CASSTHGPDTQYF.

Ten or more counts support this clonotype. The J gene is TRBJ2-7, the V gene TRBV3-1, with TRBD2 matching over 11 bases. Trimming removed 4 bases from V and 5 bases from J; junction bases left unmatched: 10. The CDR3 totals 16 residues. CDR1 LGHDT and CDR2 YNNKEL come from the germline V gene (reference sequence). For the CDR3, the DNA is TGTGCCAGCAGCCTATCCTTAGCGGGGGGGTCTGACGAGCAGTACTTC. This translates into CASSLSLAGGSDEQYF.

This clonotype turned up a few times. The chain has TRBV15 and TRBJ2-7; D is possibly TRBD2 (5 bases). The CDR3 has 14 residues. The germline CDR1 and CDR2 sequences are LNHNV and YYDKDF (reference sequence). Trimming left V 0 bases short and J 2 bases short, with 8 bases between. The CDR3, as DNA: TGTGCCACCAGCAGAGACGCGGGTACCTACGAGCAGTACTTC. This gives the protein CATSRDAGTYEQYF.

This clonotype was detected ten times or more. The chain couples TRBV12-3 or TRBV12-4 to TRBJ2-4; D is unclear. Deletions cut 2 bases from V and 6 bases from J, with 8 bases between. The CDR3 is 13 amino acids. The CDR3 DNA reads as TGTGCCAGCAGTTTAACTGACTTAAACATTCAGTACTTC. Translated: CASSLTDLNIQYF.

This clonotype appeared many times. The J gene is TRBJ2-7, the V gene TRBV7-2; D perhaps matches TRBD1 (6 bases). The CDR3 length is 15 residues. The germline V and J ends were trimmed by 1 base and 5 bases, with 15 bases remaining between them. CDR1 and CDR2 from the germline V gene are SGHTA and FQGNSA. The CDR3 bases are TGTGCCAGCAGCTTAGGGGTTCAGGGGCCGAACGAGCAGTACTTC. It codes for CASSLGVQGPNEQYF.

This clonotype was counted many times. The chain employs TRBV15 and TRBJ1-2; no reliable D call. Germline-derived CDR1 and CDR2 are LNHNV and YYDKDF (reference sequence). The CDR3 runs 14 residues. V was trimmed by 0 bases and J by 4 bases, leaving 9 bases between them. This chain's CDR3 is CATSRDGLSYGYTF. The CDR3, as DNA: TGTGCCACCAGCAGAGATGGGCTGAGCTATGGCTACACCTTC.

This clonotype was recorded at least ten times. The rearrangement joins TRBV24-1 to TRBJ1-1, with 7 nucleotides matching TRBD1. Germline CDR1 is KGHDR and CDR2 is SFDVKD. CDR3 length equals 13 residues. After removal of 9 bases from V and 4 bases from J, the junction contained 7 bases not matched to a gene. CDR3 residues: CATQGERGTEAFF. The CDR3 coding sequence is TGTGCCACCCAGGGGGAAAGGGGCACTGAAGCTTTCTTT.

This clonotype was detected ten times or more. The V gene is TRBV30, the J gene TRBJ2-6; D gene ambiguous. The CDR3 covers 13 residues. The V gene lost 8 bases and the J gene lost 0 bases, with 8 bases spanning the gap. The germline V gene has CDR1 GTSNPN and CDR2 SVGIG (reference sequence). CDR3: CARDISGANVLTF. CDR3 DNA sequence: TGTGCCCGAGATATCTCTGGGGCCAACGTCCTGACTTTC.

Comment on this clonotype: With a much larger clone just one base away, this may be a read error. The chain is built from TRBV9 and TRBJ1-1, with a possible D match to TRBD1 (6 bases). Trimming stripped 3 bases from V and 4 bases from J, with 16 bases between. The CDR3 spans 15 residues. Germline V gene data show CDR1 as SGDLS and CDR2 as YYNGEE. The CDR3 spells CASSASGHLSTEAFF. CDR3 sequence (DNA): TGTGCCAGCAGCGCCTCGGGACATTTGAGCACTGAAGCTTTCTTT.

This clonotype was recorded many times. The V and J genes are TRBV28 and TRBJ2-1; 9 nucleotides align to TRBD2. The CDR3 is 16 residues long. Trimming removed 7 bases from V and 4 bases from J; junction bases left unmatched: 11. From germline, CDR1 is MDHEN and CDR2 SYDVKM. The CDR3 sequence is CASMGRREGPYNEQFF. Written as DNA, the CDR3 is TGTGCCAGCATGGGCAGGCGGGAGGGTCCATACAATGAGCAGTTCTTC.

In this sample, this clonotype turned up many times. CDR3 region: CSARDLGTDTQYF. CDR3 in DNA: TGCAGTGCTAGAGATCTGGGCACAGATACGCAGTATTTT. J is TRBJ2-3 and V is TRBV20-1, with D unresolved. V was trimmed by 0 bases and J by 1 base, leaving 5 bases between them. The germline V gene encodes CDR1 DFQATT and CDR2 SNEGSKA (reference sequence). This CDR3 contains 13 residues.

Many counts were recorded for this clonotype. The chain combines TRBV30 with TRBJ2-2, with 7 nucleotides matching TRBD1. Germline CDR1 reads GTSNPN; CDR2 reads SVGIG (reference sequence). The V and J ends lost 3 bases and 0 bases, in that order; junction bases with no gene match: 1. The CDR3 has 14 residues. The CDR3 coding sequence is TGTGCCTGGAGCGGACAGGCGAACACCGGGGAGCTGTTTTTT. Protein product: CAWSGQANTGELFF.

This clonotype was recorded many times. The chain joins TRBV28 to TRBJ2-1; D is ambiguous. V lost 3 bases, J lost 6 bases, and 15 bases lay in between. The CDR3 runs to 15 residues. From germline, CDR1 is MDHEN and CDR2 SYDVKM. CDR3: CASSFPASIVNEQFF. CDR3 nucleotides: TGTGCCAGCAGTTTCCCCGCGAGCATCGTCAATGAGCAGTTCTTC. The full variable domain, in which reference TRBV28 and TRBJ2-1 provide the parts outside the CDR3, is DVKVTQSSRYLVKRTGEKVFLECVQDMDHENMFWYRQDPGLGLRLIYFSYDVKMKEKGDIPEGYSVSREKKERFSLILESASTNQTSMYLCASSFPASIVNEQFFGPGTRLTVL.

This clonotype was seen at least ten times. This chain connects TRBV5-1 to TRBJ2-1, with 9 bases matching TRBD2. Germline V gene data show CDR1 as SGHRS and CDR2 as YFSETQ. This CDR3 has 14 amino acids. V was pared by 2 bases and J by 6 bases, with 3 bases of the junction left unmatched. The CDR3 spells CASSFLAGSNEQFF. The CDR3 DNA sequence: TGCGCCAGCAGCTTCCTAGCGGGATCCAATGAGCAGTTCTTC.

This clonotype was detected many times. This CDR3 reads CSGGESSNQPQHF. CDR3 DNA: TGCAGCGGGGGAGAGTCTAGCAATCAGCCCCAGCATTTT. The genes are TRBV29-1 and TRBJ1-5; no reliable D call. Trimming shortened V by 7 bases and J by 0 bases, and 10 bases separated the two germline ends. From germline, CDR1 is SQVTM and CDR2 ANQGSEA. The CDR3 totals 13 residues.

This clonotype was seen at least ten times. This rearrangement joins TRBV6-4 to TRBJ2-7; D ambiguous. The V end was cut by 3 bases, the J end by 0 bases, with 6 bases between. CDR1 MRHNA and CDR2 SNTAGT come from the germline V gene. CDR3 length: 13 residues. CDR3 sequence (DNA): TGTGCCAGCAGTGATCACAGCTCCTACGAGCAGTACTTC. It translates to CASSDHSSYEQYF.

This clonotype was seen ten or more times. This sequence joins TRBV5-6 and TRBJ2-7; D gene uncertain. Per germline, CDR1 SGHDT and CDR2 YYEEEE. This CDR3 is built from 12 residues. V dropped 0 bases and J dropped 3 bases, with 4 bases sitting between them. The CDR3 sequence: CASSLAYYEQYF. CDR3 coding DNA: TGTGCCAGCAGCTTGGCTTACTACGAGCAGTACTTC.